Below, 23 T cell receptor beta chains from the same sample are listed, as sequenced in a study of T cells in tumors after PD-1 blockade. Sequenced by immunoSEQ multiplex PCR; TCRdb stores in-frame clones only, minus some. The data contain about 47,000 clones, 79% of them singletons. The sample was PBMCs, taken before anti-PD-1 therapy. Source of these receptors: a human donor with advanced basal cell or squamous cell carcinoma (not recorded which).

The chain links TRBV5-5 to TRBJ1-4; D not certain. The CDR3 has 13 amino acids. V lost 5 bases, J lost 4 bases, and 9 bases lay in between. Germline loops: CDR1 SGHKS, CDR2 YYEKEE (reference sequence). The CDR3 DNA is TGTGCCAGCAGGACCTCGGGTAATGAAAAACTGTTTTTT. Translation gives CASRTSGNEKLFF.

The V call is TRBV5-1, the J call TRBJ2-7; TRBD2 is a possible D gene (5 bases). The germline V gene has CDR1 SGHRS and CDR2 YFSETQ. The length of the CDR3 is 12 residues. Trimming pared 4 bases from V and 5 bases from J, leaving 10 bases between. The CDR3 loop is CASSRVGDEQYF. In DNA, the CDR3 is TGCGCCAGCAGCCGGGTCGGGGACGAGCAGTACTTC.

V and J are TRBV9 and TRBJ1-1; D unclear. This CDR3 has 12 amino acids. Germline V gene data show CDR1 as SGDLS and CDR2 as YYNGEE. Trimming removed 0 bases from V and 5 bases from J, with 5 bases in between. The CDR3 loop reads CASSVGGTEAFF. In DNA form, the CDR3 reads TGTGCCAGCAGCGTAGGAGGGACTGAAGCTTTCTTT.

The rearrangement joins TRBV5-1 to TRBJ2-2; no clear D. This CDR3 is 13 amino acids long. CDR1 SGHRS and CDR2 YFSETQ come from the germline V gene. V was trimmed by 5 bases and J by 8 bases, leaving 13 bases between them. CDR3 region: CASRQQNLGELFF. CDR3 bases: TGCGCCAGCAGGCAGCAGAACCTGGGGGAGCTGTTTTTT.

This clone was counted between two and nine times. This rearrangement joins TRBV5-4 to TRBJ2-7, with unresolved D. The V end lost 4 bases, the J end lost 6 bases, and 17 bases lay between the germline ends. The CDR3 consists of 14 residues. CDR1 is SGHNT and CDR2 is YYREEE in the germline V gene (reference sequence). CDR3 nucleotide sequence: TGTGCCAGCAGCCCATCCTACGTAAAAGGCGAGCAGTACTTC. This codes for CASSPSYVKGEQYF. The complete variable domain, with remaining parts taken from reference TRBV5-4 and TRBJ2-7, reads ETGVTQSPTHLIKTRGQQVTLRCSSQSGHNTVSWYQQALGQGPQFIFQYYREEENGRGNFPPRFSGLQFPNYSSELNVNALELDDSALYLCASSPSYVKGEQYFGPGTRLTVT.

The rearrangement joins TRBV7-9 to TRBJ2-2; D may be TRBD2 (5 bases). The CDR3 extends over 12 amino acids. V was trimmed by 5 bases and J by 5 bases, leaving 6 bases between them. The germline CDR1 and CDR2 sequences are SEHNR and FQNEAQ (reference sequence). DNA of the CDR3: TGTGCCAGCAGCCGGGGAACCGGGGAGCTGTTTTTT. Its protein is CASSRGTGELFF.

The rearrangement joins TRBV5-6 to TRBJ2-2; D unclear. This CDR3 comprises 15 residues. V dropped 0 bases and J dropped 4 bases, with 10 bases sitting between them. The germline V gene encodes CDR1 SGHDT and CDR2 YYEEEE. For the CDR3, the DNA is TGTGCCAGCAGCTTGGTCACTTCGGGCACCGGGGAGCTGTTTTTT. Residues: CASSLVTSGTGELFF.

The chain couples TRBV5-6 to TRBJ2-1, with 11 nucleotides matching TRBD2. This CDR3 has 15 amino acids. Trimming took 4 bases from V and 10 from J; bases not matched to a gene: 10. Germline CDR1 is SGHDT and CDR2 is YYEEEE. The CDR3 sequence is CASSEGLAEGVEQFF. CDR3 coding DNA: TGTGCCAGCAGCGAGGGACTAGCGGAGGGGGTGGAGCAGTTCTTC.

The J gene is TRBJ1-4, the V gene TRBV29-1; no clear D. CDR1 is SQVTM and CDR2 is ANQGSEA in the germline V gene. CDR3 size: 14 residues. The V end lost 7 bases, the J end lost 5 bases, and 17 bases lay between the germline ends. The DNA of the CDR3 is TGCAGCGCCCTGGCAGAGACTGGGAATGAAAAACTGTTTTTT. The encoded protein is CSALAETGNEKLFF.

The V call is TRBV10-2, the J call TRBJ2-7; D gene unclear. The V end lost 2 bases, the J end lost 6 bases, and 8 bases lay between the germline ends. Germline V lookup: CDR1 WSHSY, CDR2 SAAADI. CDR3 size: 12 residues. CDR3 protein: CASSEIGVEQYF. The CDR3 coding sequence is TGCGCCAGCAGTGAGATTGGGGTCGAGCAGTACTTC.

The rearrangement uses TRBV10-2 and TRBJ1-1, with no clear D. The CDR3 has 14 amino acids. Germline CDR1 is WSHSY and CDR2 is SAAADI. V gave up 2 bases and J gave up 6 bases, with 13 bases separating them. CDR3 sequence reads: CASSEQRGIAEAFF. CDR3 in DNA: TGCGCCAGCAGTGAGCAACGAGGGATCGCTGAAGCTTTCTTT.

The table lists this clone with a count of one. The J gene is TRBJ2-1, the V gene TRBV9; maybe TRBD1 (7 bases). The CDR3 is made up of 14 amino acids. Germline CDR1 reads SGDLS; CDR2 reads YYNGEE. V was cut by 3 bases and J by 10 bases, with 17 bases left in between. In DNA, the CDR3 is TGTGCCAGCAGCGGGACAGGAGGGCTAGGGGAGCAGTTCTTC. Translating it yields CASSGTGGLGEQFF.

This chain connects TRBV5-1 to TRBJ2-5; 12 nucleotides agree with TRBD1. Trimming cost V 4 bases and J 4 bases; bases outside gene matches: 8. The CDR3 runs 16 residues. Germline assignment: CDR1 SGHRS and CDR2 YFSETQ. CDR3 DNA sequence: TGCGCCAGCAGCCTGGGGGGACAGGGGGCTACAGAGACCCAGTACTTC. This translates into CASSLGGQGATETQYF.

J is TRBJ2-2 and V is TRBV2; TRBD2 matches 9 bases. Trimming cost V 6 bases and J 4 bases; bases outside gene matches: 0. CDR3 length: 13 residues. Germline V gives CDR1 SNHLY, CDR2 FYNNEI. The CDR3 DNA reads as TGTGCCAGCAGACTAGCGGGCACCGGGGAGCTGTTTTTT. Its protein is CASRLAGTGELFF.

The chain combines TRBV7-9 with TRBJ2-5; 8 nucleotides agree with TRBD1. Germline V CDR1 and CDR2: SEHNR, FQNEAQ (reference sequence). The trim removed 5 bases at V and 3 bases at J, leaving 8 bases unmatched. The CDR3 runs to 15 residues. In DNA form, the CDR3 reads TGTGCCAGCAGCCCCTCCAGACAGGGGAAAGAGACCCAGTACTTC. This codes for CASSPSRQGKETQYF.

This clone was counted only a few times. The chain recombines TRBV7-9 with TRBJ2-5; 7 nucleotides line up with TRBD1. Trimming at V came to 5 bases and at J to 1 base, leaving 4 bases not matched to a gene. The V gene's germline CDR1 is SEHNR and CDR2 FQNEAQ (reference sequence). The CDR3 has 14 amino acids. CDR3 in DNA: TGTGCCAGCAGCCGATCAGGGGGCCAAGAGACCCAGTACTTC. Residues: CASSRSGGQETQYF.

The chain combines TRBV25-1 with TRBJ1-5; TRBD1 aligns across 7 bases. V dropped 4 bases and J dropped 4; count of bases not matched to a gene: 4. The CDR3 totals 14 residues. CDR1 MGHDK and CDR2 SYGVNS come from the germline V gene. The CDR3, as DNA: TGTGCCAGCAGTGTACAGGGGTCTAATCAGCCCCAGCATTTT. Its protein product is CASSVQGSNQPQHF.

The chain uses TRBV2 and TRBJ2-1; 12 bases match TRBD2. V dropped 5 bases and J dropped 5; count of bases not matched to a gene: 1. The CDR3 has 14 residues. CDR1 and CDR2 (germline): SNHLY, FYNNEI. CDR3 region: CASSLAGGHNEQFF. DNA of the CDR3: TGTGCCAGCAGTCTAGCGGGAGGGCACAATGAGCAGTTCTTC.

The chain joins TRBV7-8 to TRBJ1-1; D unresolved. Germline values: CDR1 SGHVS, CDR2 FQNEAQ. The CDR3 contains 14 residues. Trimming took 5 bases from V and 5 from J, leaving 15 bases between them. CDR3: CASSRKGSGTEAFF. The CDR3 DNA is TGTGCCAGCAGCCGTAAGGGTTCTGGGACTGAAGCTTTCTTT.

The table lists this clone with a few counts. V and J are TRBV3-1 (or the pseudogene TRBV3-2) and TRBJ1-6; D is perhaps TRBD1 (5 bases). This CDR3 region has 15 residues. The V gene lost 4 bases and the J gene lost 7 bases, with 14 bases spanning the gap. The germline V gene encodes CDR1 LGHDT and CDR2 YNNKEL (reference sequence). The CDR3, as DNA: TGTGCCAGCAGCCCCTTGGGGGACCCCAATTCACCCCTCCACTTT. The encoded protein is CASSPLGDPNSPLHF.

The rearrangement links TRBV7-9 to TRBJ2-7; 11 nucleotides line up with TRBD2. CDR1 SEHNR and CDR2 FQNEAQ come from the germline V gene (reference sequence). The CDR3 extends over 15 amino acids. J gave up 2 bases and V 5 bases, and 5 bases lay outside the gene matches. CDR3 sequence (DNA): TGTGCCAGCAGCCAGTTAGCGGGAGGGCCCTACGAGCAGTACTTC. It is translated as CASSQLAGGPYEQYF.

The chain joins TRBV19 to TRBJ2-7; maybe TRBD2 (6 bases). The DNA end favors TRBJ2-5, so the J call may be wrong. Looked up from germline, CDR1 is LNHDA and CDR2 is SQIVND (reference sequence). The CDR3 has 14 residues. DNA for the CDR3: TGTGCCAGTAGTTCTCGGGGGAGAGGGGAGACCCAGTACTTC. Amino acids: CASSSRGRGETQYF.

This clone was found once. The chain has TRBV14 and TRBJ1-1; D not resolved. Germline assignment: CDR1 SGHDN and CDR2 FVKESK. V was shortened by 4 bases and J by 1 base, with 16 bases between the two germline ends. This CDR3 region has 16 residues. The CDR3 region is CASSPPIPDPNTEAFF. CDR3 nucleotide sequence: TGTGCCAGCAGCCCGCCTATTCCGGACCCGAACACTGAAGCTTTCTTT. Supplemented by reference TRBV14 and TRBJ1-1, the full variable domain reads EAGVTQFPSHSVIEKGQTVTLRCDPISGHDNLYWYRRVMGKEIKFLLHFVKESKQDESGMPNNRFLAERTGGTYSTLKVQPAELEDSGVYFCASSPPIPDPNTEAFFGQGTRLTVV.